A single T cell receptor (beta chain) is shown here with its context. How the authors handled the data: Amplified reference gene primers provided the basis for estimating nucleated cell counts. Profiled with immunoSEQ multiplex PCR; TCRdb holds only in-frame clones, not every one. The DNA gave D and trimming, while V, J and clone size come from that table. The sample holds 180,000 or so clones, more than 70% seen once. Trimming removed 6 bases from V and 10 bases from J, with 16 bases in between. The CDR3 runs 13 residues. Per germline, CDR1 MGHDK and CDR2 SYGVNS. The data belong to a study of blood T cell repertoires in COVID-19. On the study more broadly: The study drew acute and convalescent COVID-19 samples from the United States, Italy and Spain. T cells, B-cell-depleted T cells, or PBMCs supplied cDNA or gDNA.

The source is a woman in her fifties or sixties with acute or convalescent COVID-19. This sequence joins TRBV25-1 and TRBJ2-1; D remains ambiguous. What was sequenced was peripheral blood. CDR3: CASRSTPAEEQFF. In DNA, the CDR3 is TGTGCCAGCAGGAGCACCCCCGCGGAGGAGCAGTTCTTC.